The rows below give T cell receptor beta chains drawn from one sample of a study of shared clonotypes between healthy human individuals. The protocol was immunoSEQ multiplex PCR, while the TCRdb copy is restricted to in-frame clones and leaves out a portion. Among some 660,000 clones, about 80% were seen once, and the ten largest hold more than 1.5%. The sample comprised memory CD4+ T cells sorted from blood. The source of these receptors is a woman aged 25 to 45 in good health. Both conserved end residues are part of each CDR3. Fields, in order: J gene, D gene, V gene, clone size, CDR3 protein, CDR3 DNA. A D gene is named only where the DNA matches it firmly. For some rows the clone size is stated as once, few or many, or as a class when expanded; others skip it.

j_call: TRBJ2-2
d_call: .
v_call: TRBV5-4
clone_size: few
cdr3_aa: CASSHPTRPGELFF
cdr3_nt: TGTGCCAGCAGCCACCCTACTAGGCCCGGGGAGCTGTTTTTT

j_call: TRBJ1-2
d_call: .
v_call: TRBV6-6
clone_size: .
cdr3_aa: CASSNRPGAQGYTF
cdr3_nt: TGTGCCAGCAGTAACCGCCCGGGGGCGCAAGGCTACACCTTC

j_call: TRBJ2-7
d_call: .
v_call: TRBV6-5
clone_size: once
cdr3_aa: CASSYSWPGTYEQYF
cdr3_nt: TGTGCCAGCAGTTACTCCTGGCCAGGGACCTACGAGCAGTACTTC

j_call: TRBJ2-1
d_call: TRBD1
v_call: TRBV6-1
clone_size: .
cdr3_aa: CASREQGGYTYNEQFF
cdr3_nt: TGTGCCAGCAGAGAACAGGGGGGTTACACCTACAATGAGCAGTTCTTC

j_call: TRBJ2-7
d_call: .
v_call: TRBV27
clone_size: few
cdr3_aa: CASSSLGVPYEQYF
cdr3_nt: TGTGCCAGCAGTTCTCTGGGGGTCCCCTACGAGCAGTACTTC

j_call: TRBJ2-1
d_call: .
v_call: TRBV19
clone_size: .
cdr3_aa: CASSTLRLSSYNEQFF
cdr3_nt: TGTGCCAGTAGTACCCTACGGTTGAGCTCCTACAATGAGCAGTTCTTC

j_call: TRBJ2-1
d_call: TRBD2
v_call: TRBV7-9
clone_size: .
cdr3_aa: CASSLFGLAFSYNEQFF
cdr3_nt: TGTGCCAGCAGCTTATTCGGACTAGCGTTTTCCTACAATGAGCAGTTCTTC

j_call: TRBJ2-2
d_call: TRBD2
v_call: TRBV27
clone_size: .
cdr3_aa: CASSPYKGLAGEVGELFF
cdr3_nt: TGTGCCAGCAGTCCTTACAAGGGACTAGCGGGAGAGGTCGGGGAGCTGTTTTTT

j_call: TRBJ1-1
d_call: .
v_call: TRBV28
clone_size: few
cdr3_aa: CASSFHLWGETFF
cdr3_nt: TGTGCCAGCAGTTTTCACCTTTGGGGGGAGACTTTCTTT

j_call: TRBJ2-7
d_call: TRBD1
v_call: TRBV5-1
clone_size: .
cdr3_aa: CASSLRGTGISYEQYF
cdr3_nt: TGCGCCAGCAGCTTGAGGGGGACAGGGATATCCTACGAGCAGTACTTC

j_call: TRBJ1-2
d_call: .
v_call: TRBV7-9
clone_size: .
cdr3_aa: CASSAHWAGINYGYTF
cdr3_nt: TGTGCCAGCAGCGCCCACTGGGCAGGCATAAACTATGGCTACACCTTC

j_call: TRBJ2-5
d_call: .
v_call: TRBV10-1
clone_size: .
cdr3_aa: CASSAGETQYF
cdr3_nt: TGCGCCAGCAGTGCGGGGGAGACCCAGTACTTC

j_call: TRBJ1-2
d_call: TRBD1
v_call: TRBV28
clone_size: .
cdr3_aa: CASSFPRDSLRHGYTF
cdr3_nt: TGTGCCAGCAGTTTCCCCCGGGACAGCCTCCGACATGGCTACACCTTC

j_call: TRBJ2-7
d_call: TRBD1
v_call: TRBV25-1
clone_size: few
cdr3_aa: CASLRDRTYEQYF
cdr3_nt: TGTGCCAGCCTCCGGGACAGAACCTACGAGCAGTACTTC

j_call: TRBJ2-7
d_call: .
v_call: TRBV6-5
clone_size: .
cdr3_aa: CASSYAIPVDEQYF
cdr3_nt: TGTGCCAGCAGTTACGCGATACCGGTCGACGAGCAGTACTTC

j_call: TRBJ2-7
d_call: .
v_call: TRBV18
clone_size: .
cdr3_aa: CASSPTGREQYF
cdr3_nt: TGTGCCAGCTCACCTACAGGGCGCGAGCAGTACTTC

j_call: TRBJ1-1
d_call: TRBD1
v_call: TRBV6-1
clone_size: .
cdr3_aa: CASSHQDRVNKAFF
cdr3_nt: TGTGCCAGCAGTCACCAGGACAGGGTCAATAAGGCTTTCTTT

j_call: TRBJ1-1
d_call: .
v_call: TRBV10-1
clone_size: .
cdr3_aa: CASGKDGDTEAFF
cdr3_nt: TGCGCCAGCGGTAAAGACGGTGACACTGAAGCTTTCTTT

j_call: TRBJ2-7
d_call: TRBD2
v_call: TRBV7-3
clone_size: .
cdr3_aa: CASSLGTSETYEQYF
cdr3_nt: TGTGCCAGCAGCTTGGGTACTAGCGAAACCTACGAGCAGTACTTC

j_call: TRBJ1-1
d_call: TRBD1
v_call: TRBV2
clone_size: .
cdr3_aa: CATGTGVTEAFF
cdr3_nt: TGTGCCACAGGGACAGGGGTCACTGAAGCTTTCTTT

j_call: TRBJ2-1
d_call: TRBD2
v_call: TRBV28
clone_size: .
cdr3_aa: CASSLLGLAGYNEQFF
cdr3_nt: TGTGCCAGCAGTTTACTAGGGCTAGCGGGGTACAATGAGCAGTTCTTC

j_call: TRBJ1-4
d_call: .
v_call: TRBV5-1
clone_size: once
cdr3_aa: CASSLSATNEKLFF
cdr3_nt: TGCGCCAGCAGCTTGTCCGCAACTAATGAAAAACTGTTTTTT

j_call: TRBJ2-1
d_call: TRBD2
v_call: TRBV7-8
clone_size: few
cdr3_aa: CASSSNYGRPGIF
cdr3_nt: TGTGCCAGCAGCTCCAACTACGGGAGGCCCGGAATCTTC

j_call: TRBJ2-2
d_call: TRBD2
v_call: TRBV5-1
clone_size: .
cdr3_aa: CASVGTSNTGELFF
cdr3_nt: TGCGCCAGCGTAGGGACTAGCAACACCGGGGAGCTGTTTTTT

j_call: TRBJ2-3
d_call: TRBD2
v_call: TRBV19
clone_size: many
cdr3_aa: CASSGGADTQYF
cdr3_nt: TGTGCCAGTAGCGGGGGGGCAGATACGCAGTATTTT

j_call: TRBJ1-1
d_call: .
v_call: TRBV6-5
clone_size: many
cdr3_aa: CASRGPGEAFF
cdr3_nt: TGTGCCAGCAGGGGGCCTGGTGAAGCTTTCTTT

j_call: TRBJ1-5
d_call: TRBD1
v_call: TRBV7-8
clone_size: .
cdr3_aa: CASSLGQGLQPQHF
cdr3_nt: TGTGCCAGCAGCTTAGGACAGGGTTTGCAGCCCCAGCATTTT

j_call: TRBJ2-2
d_call: .
v_call: TRBV19
clone_size: .
cdr3_aa: CASSIEGRGTGELFF
cdr3_nt: TGTGCCAGTAGTATAGAAGGCCGCGGCACCGGGGAGCTGTTTTTT

j_call: TRBJ2-3
d_call: .
v_call: TRBV10-3
clone_size: .
cdr3_aa: CATGASTDTQYF
cdr3_nt: TGTGCAACCGGGGCTAGCACAGATACGCAGTATTTT

j_call: TRBJ1-4
d_call: TRBD1
v_call: TRBV7-2
clone_size: .
cdr3_aa: CASSFGTGGEKLFF
cdr3_nt: TGTGCCAGCAGCTTCGGGACAGGGGGGGAAAAACTGTTTTTT

j_call: TRBJ2-6
d_call: .
v_call: TRBV2
clone_size: .
cdr3_aa: CASSEARRLGANVLTF
cdr3_nt: TGTGCCAGCAGTGAAGCGCGGCGGCTGGGGGCCAACGTCCTGACTTTC

j_call: TRBJ2-1
d_call: .
v_call: TRBV30
clone_size: .
cdr3_aa: CAWSHLSHEQFF
cdr3_nt: TGTGCCTGGAGCCATCTAAGCCATGAGCAGTTCTTC

j_call: TRBJ2-3
d_call: TRBD2
v_call: TRBV28
clone_size: many
cdr3_aa: CASSLLGTSGSTDTQYF
cdr3_nt: TGTGCCAGCAGTTTATTGGGGACTAGCGGGAGCACAGATACGCAGTATTTT

j_call: TRBJ1-1
d_call: .
v_call: TRBV15
clone_size: .
cdr3_aa: CATSRDGTRAEAFF
cdr3_nt: TGTGCCACCAGCAGGGATGGGACCCGGGCTGAAGCTTTCTTT

j_call: TRBJ1-1
d_call: .
v_call: TRBV7-3
clone_size: .
cdr3_aa: CASSLRGIEANTEAFF
cdr3_nt: TGTGCCAGCAGCTTACGAGGCATCGAAGCGAACACTGAAGCTTTCTTT

j_call: TRBJ1-2
d_call: TRBD1
v_call: TRBV4-1
clone_size: .
cdr3_aa: CASSSRTRIGQGSTNYGYTF
cdr3_nt: TGCGCCAGCAGCTCGAGAACCCGGATAGGACAGGGGTCAACTAACTATGGCTACACCTTC

j_call: TRBJ1-2
d_call: .
v_call: TRBV27
clone_size: .
cdr3_aa: CASRGRTVGSYGYTF
cdr3_nt: TGTGCCAGCAGGGGCAGGACAGTCGGGAGCTATGGCTACACCTTC

j_call: TRBJ2-7
d_call: TRBD2
v_call: TRBV7-6
clone_size: .
cdr3_aa: CASSPQTGGSYEQYF
cdr3_nt: TGTGCCAGCAGCCCACAGACCGGGGGGTCCTACGAGCAGTACTTC

j_call: TRBJ2-3
d_call: .
v_call: TRBV6-1
clone_size: .
cdr3_aa: CASKEGSSTDTQYF
cdr3_nt: TGTGCCAGCAAGGAGGGCTCTAGCACAGATACGCAGTATTTT

j_call: TRBJ1-3
d_call: .
v_call: TRBV5-5
clone_size: few
cdr3_aa: CASSLVVPGNGNTIYF
cdr3_nt: TGTGCCAGCAGCTTGGTGGTTCCCGGGAACGGAAACACCATATATTTT

j_call: TRBJ2-1
d_call: .
v_call: TRBV6-5
clone_size: .
cdr3_aa: CASRGANEQFF
cdr3_nt: TGTGCCAGCAGGGGGGCTAATGAGCAGTTCTTC

j_call: TRBJ1-1
d_call: TRBD1
v_call: TRBV28
clone_size: .
cdr3_aa: CASSPETGGSAEAFF
cdr3_nt: TGTGCCAGCAGTCCTGAAACAGGGGGCAGCGCTGAAGCTTTCTTT

j_call: TRBJ1-2
d_call: .
v_call: TRBV7-2
clone_size: once
cdr3_aa: CASSFFLDNGYTF
cdr3_nt: TGTGCCAGCAGCTTTTTCCTAGACAATGGCTACACCTTC

j_call: TRBJ1-2
d_call: .
v_call: TRBV28
clone_size: .
cdr3_aa: CASSLQGKSQRGYTF
cdr3_nt: TGTGCCAGCAGCCTACAGGGAAAGTCCCAGCGGGGCTACACCTTC

j_call: TRBJ1-2
d_call: .
v_call: TRBV19
clone_size: many
cdr3_aa: CASSMGHQGGYTF
cdr3_nt: TGTGCCAGTAGTATGGGACACCAGGGGGGCTACACCTTC

j_call: TRBJ2-3
d_call: TRBD2
v_call: TRBV30
clone_size: .
cdr3_aa: CAWSVGWTSGTSTDTQYF
cdr3_nt: TGTGCCTGGAGTGTAGGTTGGACTAGCGGGACTAGCACAGATACGCAGTATTTT

j_call: TRBJ2-7
d_call: .
v_call: TRBV7-9
clone_size: .
cdr3_aa: CASSRGAINEQYF
cdr3_nt: TGTGCCAGCAGCAGGGGGGCGATCAACGAGCAGTACTTC

j_call: TRBJ2-1
d_call: TRBD1
v_call: TRBV7-9
clone_size: .
cdr3_aa: CASSLRPGQGSYNEQFF
cdr3_nt: TGTGCCAGCAGCTTAAGACCGGGACAGGGGTCCTACAATGAGCAGTTCTTC

j_call: TRBJ2-2
d_call: .
v_call: TRBV5-1
clone_size: .
cdr3_aa: CASSFPVPGPTNTGELFF
cdr3_nt: TGCGCCAGCAGCTTCCCGGTACCGGGACCCACGAACACCGGGGAGCTGTTTTTT

j_call: TRBJ2-5
d_call: .
v_call: TRBV29-1
clone_size: .
cdr3_aa: CSVLAPNGETQYF
cdr3_nt: TGCAGCGTTCTTGCGCCCAATGGAGAGACCCAGTACTTC

j_call: TRBJ2-7
d_call: TRBD1
v_call: TRBV5-4
clone_size: .
cdr3_aa: CASSSRQGTLYEQYF
cdr3_nt: TGTGCCAGCAGCTCCAGACAGGGGACCTTATACGAGCAGTACTTC

j_call: TRBJ2-7
d_call: .
v_call: TRBV21-1
clone_size: .
cdr3_aa: CASSKGPGDSYEQYF
cdr3_nt: TGTGCCAGCAGCAAAGGTCCAGGGGATTCCTACGAGCAGTACTTC

j_call: TRBJ2-7
d_call: .
v_call: TRBV28
clone_size: .
cdr3_aa: CASKGYYEQYF
cdr3_nt: TGTGCCAGCAAGGGCTATTACGAGCAGTACTTC

j_call: TRBJ2-3
d_call: TRBD2
v_call: TRBV29-1
clone_size: .
cdr3_aa: CSVEAASGSLDTDTQYF
cdr3_nt: TGCAGCGTTGAAGCGGCTAGCGGGAGTCTTGACACAGATACGCAGTATTTT

j_call: TRBJ1-2
d_call: .
v_call: TRBV19
clone_size: .
cdr3_aa: CASSIEHQRLHGYTF
cdr3_nt: TGTGCCAGTAGTATAGAACATCAGCGTCTCCATGGCTACACCTTC

j_call: TRBJ1-4
d_call: .
v_call: TRBV6-1
clone_size: .
cdr3_aa: CASTGQFDEKLFF
cdr3_nt: TGTGCCAGCACCGGGCAGTTCGACGAAAAACTGTTTTTT

j_call: TRBJ1-1
d_call: TRBD1
v_call: TRBV10-3
clone_size: .
cdr3_aa: CAISEWAGQYDMNTEAFF
cdr3_nt: TGTGCCATCAGTGAGTGGGCGGGACAGTACGATATGAACACTGAAGCTTTCTTT

j_call: TRBJ1-4
d_call: TRBD1
v_call: TRBV27
clone_size: medium-sized
cdr3_aa: CASKQGLANEKLFF
cdr3_nt: TGTGCCAGCAAACAGGGGTTGGCTAATGAAAAACTGTTTTTT

j_call: TRBJ2-1
d_call: TRBD2
v_call: TRBV28
clone_size: .
cdr3_aa: CASSGEAGSYNEQFF
cdr3_nt: TGTGCCAGCAGCGGGGAAGCGGGATCCTACAATGAGCAGTTCTTC

j_call: TRBJ2-1
d_call: .
v_call: TRBV18
clone_size: .
cdr3_aa: CASSLTTGEGNEQFF
cdr3_nt: TGTGCCAGCTCACTAACGACAGGGGAGGGGAATGAGCAGTTCTTC